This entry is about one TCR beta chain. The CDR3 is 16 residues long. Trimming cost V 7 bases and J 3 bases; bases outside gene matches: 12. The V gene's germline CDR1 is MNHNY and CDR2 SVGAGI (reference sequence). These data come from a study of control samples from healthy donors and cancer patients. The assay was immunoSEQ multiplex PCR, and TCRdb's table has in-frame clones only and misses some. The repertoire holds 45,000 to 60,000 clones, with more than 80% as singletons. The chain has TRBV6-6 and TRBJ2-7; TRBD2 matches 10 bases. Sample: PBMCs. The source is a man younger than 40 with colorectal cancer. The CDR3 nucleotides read TGTGCCAGCACCGAGACAGGACTAGCGGAGTACTACGAGCAGTACTTC. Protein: CASTETGLAEYYEQYF.